These T cell receptor beta chains were read from a single sample in a study of Graves' ophthalmopathy and Graves' hyperthyroidism. TCRdb independently ran MiXCR on the multiplex PCR reads; one entry per CDR3 protein. The profile shows around 660,000 distinct CDR3 sequences, under 50% of them singletons. Sequenced material: peripheral blood. The receptors originated from an adult man with Graves' ophthalmopathy. Each CDR3 is given with its conserved first and last residue. Each record gives: J gene, clone size, D gene, V gene, CDR3 DNA, CDR3 protein. D genes are given only for firm matches. The size field is filled for only some rows; it gives once, few, many or a size class.

TRBJ1-5 few - TRBV6-1 TGTGCCAGCACAGGCGATGGCAATCAGCCCCAGCATTTT CASTGDGNQPQHF
TRBJ2-7 - - TRBV29-1 TGCAGCGTTGCGTGGTACACCGGGGAGCAGTACTTC CSVAWYTGEQYF
TRBJ2-5 - TRBD1 TRBV7-3 TGTGCCAGCAGCTTCTACAGGGGGAAGGAGACCCAGTACTTC CASSFYRGKETQYF
TRBJ1-1 - - TRBV14 TGTGCCAGCTCACGGGGACGGATTGACTTAGGGAACACTGAAGCTTTCTTT CASSRGRIDLGNTEAFF
TRBJ1-6 - TRBD1 TRBV10-3 TGTGCCATCAGTGAGTCGGGCAGGGGGCATCAGCCCCTCCACTTT CAISESGRGHQPLHF
TRBJ1-6 - - TRBV7-2 TGTGCCAGCAGCTTAGCTGTCCATTCACCCCTCCACTTT CASSLAVHSPLHF
TRBJ2-5 few - TRBV10-2 TGTGCCAGCAGCGGAACAGGGAGAGAGACCCAGTACTTC CASSGTGRETQYF
TRBJ1-5 few - TRBV3-1 TGTGCCAGCAGCCCCGGCGGGGGTAACAATCAGCCCCAGCATTTT CASSPGGGNNQPQHF
TRBJ2-7 - - TRBV27 TGTGCCAGCAGTTTATCGCCCCTTCTCTCCGACTACGAGCAGTACTTC CASSLSPLLSDYEQYF
TRBJ1-5 many - TRBV5-1 TGCGCCAGCAGCCTGGCTGGGGGCCAGCCCCAGCATTTT CASSLAGGQPQHF
TRBJ1-5 - TRBD1 TRBV7-2 TGTGCCAGCAGCTACAGGGGCATCGAGACCCAGCATTTT CASSYRGIETQHF
TRBJ2-7 - TRBD1 TRBV5-5 TGTGCCAGCAGCTGGGACAGGGTCTCCTACGAGCAGTACTTC CASSWDRVSYEQYF
TRBJ1-1 few - TRBV4-1 TGCGCCAGCAGCCAAGAGTTTGGGGGCGCGGACACTGAAGCTTTCTTT CASSQEFGGADTEAFF
TRBJ1-1 many - TRBV24-1 TGTGCCACCAGTTCGGCCGAATTGGGGTACACTGAAGCTTTCTTT CATSSAELGYTEAFF
TRBJ2-5 - - TRBV29-1 TGCAGCCAAGGGTGGGGGAACCAAGAGACCCAGTACTTC CSQGWGNQETQYF
TRBJ1-5 once - TRBV6-6 TGTGCCAGCAGTTACTTGGGTGGGACACAAAACAATCAGCCCCAGCATTTT CASSYLGGTQNNQPQHF
TRBJ1-4 - - TRBV7-9 TGTGCCAGCAGCTTAGCGGGCGAGACGGTGAATGAAAAACTGTTTTTT CASSLAGETVNEKLFF
TRBJ1-1 many - TRBV7-2 TGTGCCAGCAGCTTGTGGGGTTCCACTGAAGCTTTCTTT CASSLWGSTEAFF
TRBJ2-5 few TRBD2 TRBV29-1 TGCAGCGTTGGACTAGCGGGGGGCAGGGAGACCCAGTACTTC CSVGLAGGRETQYF
TRBJ1-5 many - TRBV6-6 TGTGCCAGCAGTTCGGGAGTCGGGGTTAGCAATCAGCCCCAGCATTTT CASSSGVGVSNQPQHF
TRBJ1-5 many - TRBV10-3 TGTGCCATCAGTGAGACAGCAGACAATCAGCCCCAGCATTTT CAISETADNQPQHF
TRBJ1-5 - - TRBV18 TGTGCCAGCTCACCACAAGGGGTAGGCAATCAGCCCCAGCATTTT CASSPQGVGNQPQHF
TRBJ1-3 many TRBD1 TRBV5-8 TGTGCCAGCAGCCGGACAGGGGGCCTCTCTGGAAACACCATATATTTT CASSRTGGLSGNTIYF
TRBJ2-2 - TRBD1 TRBV12-3/TRBV12-4 TGTGTCAGCAACTGGGGACAGGGAGGCACCGGGGAGCTGTTTTTT CVSNWGQGGTGELFF
TRBJ1-4 many TRBD1 TRBV7-6 TGTGCCAGCAGCTCCCAACAGGGGAATGAAAAACTGTTTTTT CASSSQQGNEKLFF
TRBJ1-2 many TRBD1 TRBV13 TGTGCCAGCAGGCGAAGGGGGCTTCAGAAGGGCTACACCTTC CASRRRGLQKGYTF
TRBJ2-3 - TRBD1 TRBV10-2 TGCGCCAGCAGACCCGGACAGGGGAACACAGATACGCAGTATTTT CASRPGQGNTDTQYF